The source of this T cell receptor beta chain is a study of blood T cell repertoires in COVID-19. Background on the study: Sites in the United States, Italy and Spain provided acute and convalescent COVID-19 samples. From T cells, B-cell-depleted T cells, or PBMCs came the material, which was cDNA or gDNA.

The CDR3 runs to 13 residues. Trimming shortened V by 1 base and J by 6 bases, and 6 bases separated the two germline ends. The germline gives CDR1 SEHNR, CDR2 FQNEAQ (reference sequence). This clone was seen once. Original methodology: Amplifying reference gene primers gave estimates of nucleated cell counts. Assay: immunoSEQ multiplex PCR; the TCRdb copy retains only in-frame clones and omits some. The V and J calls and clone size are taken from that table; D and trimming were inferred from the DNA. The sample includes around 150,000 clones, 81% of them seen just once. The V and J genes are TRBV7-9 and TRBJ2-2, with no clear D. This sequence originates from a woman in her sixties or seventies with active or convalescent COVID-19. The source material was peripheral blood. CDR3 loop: CASSLGVSGELFF. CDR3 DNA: TGTGCCAGCAGCTTAGGCGTGTCCGGGGAGCTGTTTTTT. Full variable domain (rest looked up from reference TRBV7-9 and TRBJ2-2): DTGVSQNPRHKITKRGQNVTFRCDPISEHNRLYWYRQTLGQGPEFLTYFQNEAQLEKSRLLSDRFSAERPKGSFSTLEIQRTEQGDSAMYLCASSLGVSGELFFGEGSRLTVL.